This TCR beta chain was captured in a study of cytotoxic CD8 clonotypes in ibrutinib-treated CLL (dated by TCRdb to about 2021). In terms of the full investigation: The cohort had ten to twelve relapsed/refractory and approximately 14 treatment-naive patients; 17 to 18 were IGHV unmutated. Partial responses were observed in roughly 25 patients and complete responses in 2; after a median follow-up of around 68 months, remission was maintained in 15 or so patients and progression was observed in approximately twelve. Samples at response were collected after a median of roughly twelve months of treatment, with a range of about 6 to 40 months. An average of approximately 260,000 productive templates and approximately 90,000 productive rearrangements was obtained per sample. Longitudinal samples were available for about 30% of the 86 trial participants. Cryopreserved peripheral blood mononuclear cells were obtained before treatment, at response, and at either sustained remission or disease progression. Every sample from remission and from progressive disease was obtained while the patients were still on ibrutinib.

Overall study outcomes, separate from this receptor: Baseline clonality exceeded that of age-matched healthy donors and correlated strongly with circulating CD8+ T-cell counts. Sampling times were not matched between sustained-remission and progressing patients, and lymph node repertoires were not studied. An increase in clonality was observed at ibrutinib response, with clonality remaining stable during sustained remission and falling back toward baseline at progression. Public clonotypes were rare and either shrank or stayed stable during treatment, and the rise in clonality at ibrutinib response reflected expansion of private clonotypes.

Notes on this clone: Its antigen target is currently unknown. No base quality information exists; no much larger clone differs at one position.

A MiSeq instrument was used for deep resolution sequencing, which targeted depths ranging from 1 in 1 million up to 1 in 200,000 T cells, with coverage averaging 10x for each clonotype. TCR beta libraries were generated with the immunoSEQ hsTCRB Kit. The authors processed their data as follows. The data were analyzed with ImmunoSEQ Analyzer and ImmunoSEQ Data Assistant, and V, D and J gene assignments followed IMGT definitions. Clonality, which ranges from 0 to 1, was calculated by subtracting the normalized Shannon entropy of productive rearrangement frequencies from one. Only overrepresented clonotypes making up at least 0.05% of each patient's repertoire were included in the public clonotype analysis. Repertoires from some 13 age-matched healthy donors in immuneACCESS were used as clonality controls. Drawn from immuneACCESS, this table holds only the in-frame rearrangements with V and J called that TCRdb kept. Clones are partly lost; checked studies trace under half to an unresolved V gene and leave the rest unexplained. V and J calls and clone size are given by that table; D and trimming were obtained from the DNA. This sample gives around 97,000 clones in total; around 73% of them show up just once. The ten largest account for 32% of the sample.

The time point tag for this specimen amounts to: approximately eleven months on ibrutinib. Around 2 micrograms of genomic DNA were extracted from cryopreserved PBMCs for TCR beta library preparation. Longitudinal blood samples from CLL patients on ibrutinib monotherapy were analyzed using high-throughput TCR beta sequencing. Patients were enrolled in a phase 2 open-label single-center ibrutinib monotherapy trial. V ends up 5 bases short and J 1 base short, with an unmatched junction base count of 5. Including the terminal cysteine and phenylalanine, the CDR3 comprises 15 residues. The only DNA kept is the CDR3, 45 bases in frame from the first base. The germline V gene (reference sequence) supplies CDR1 SEHNR and CDR2 FQNEAQ.

This TCR was recovered from a human donor with chronic lymphocytic leukemia. The sample was PBMCs, taken after 12 months of ibrutinib treatment. In this chain, TRBV7-9 is recombined with TRBJ1-5, and 7 junction bases match TRBD1. This receptor carries the CDR3 CASSLGQASNQPQHF. The base sequence is TGTGCCAGCAGCCTTGGACAGGCCAGCAATCAGCCCCAGCATTTT.